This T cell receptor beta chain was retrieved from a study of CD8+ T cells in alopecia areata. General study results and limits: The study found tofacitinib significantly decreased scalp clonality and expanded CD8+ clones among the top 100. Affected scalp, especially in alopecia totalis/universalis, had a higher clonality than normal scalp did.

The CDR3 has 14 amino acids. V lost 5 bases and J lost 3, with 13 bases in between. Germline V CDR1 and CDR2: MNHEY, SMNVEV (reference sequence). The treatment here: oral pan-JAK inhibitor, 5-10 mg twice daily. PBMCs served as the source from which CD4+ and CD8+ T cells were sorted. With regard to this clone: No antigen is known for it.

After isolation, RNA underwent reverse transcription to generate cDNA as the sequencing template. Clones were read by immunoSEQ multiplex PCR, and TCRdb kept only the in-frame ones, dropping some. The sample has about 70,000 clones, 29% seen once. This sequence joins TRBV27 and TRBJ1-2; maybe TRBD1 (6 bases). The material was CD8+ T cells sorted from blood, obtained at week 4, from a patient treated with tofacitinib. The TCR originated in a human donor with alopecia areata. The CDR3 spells CASSVNRVYYGYTF. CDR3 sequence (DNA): TGTGCCAGCAGTGTAAACAGGGTCTACTATGGCTACACCTTC.